Shown below are 14 T cell receptor beta chains from a single sample sequenced in a study of technical replicates of blood from several donors. TCRdb's copy holds only in-frame clones and misses some; the assay was immunoSEQ multiplex PCR. There are around 97,000 clones in the sample; about 95% occur only once, and roughly 0.31% lies in the top ten. Source material: T cells isolated from PBMCs. The receptors were sampled from a human donor in good health.

This chain joins TRBV5-6 and TRBJ2-7; D might be TRBD1 (5 bases). The V gene's germline CDR1 is SGHDT and CDR2 YYEEEE. This CDR3 is 13 amino acids long. Trimming cost V 4 bases and J 3 bases, with 11 bases left between them. Here the CDR3 reads CASSRDSFYEQYF. The CDR3 DNA follows: TGTGCCAGCAGCCGAGACAGTTTCTACGAGCAGTACTTC. Full variable domain (remainder filled in from reference TRBV5-6 and TRBJ2-7): DAGVTQSPTHLIKTRGQQVTLRCSPKSGHDTVSWYQQALGQGPQFIFQYYEEEERQRGNFPDRFSGHQFPNYSSELNVNALLLGDSALYLCASSRDSFYEQYFGPGTRLTVT.

The chain is built from TRBV12-5 and TRBJ1-1, with D possibly being TRBD1 (5 bases). The CDR3 is 13 amino acids. Germline assignment: CDR1 LGHNT and CDR2 FRNRAP. The ends were cut back, 3 bases at V and 2 bases at J, with 7 bases in the middle. CDR3 sequence (DNA): TGTGCTAGTGGTTTAACAGGAAACACTGAAGCTTTCTTT. Amino acids: CASGLTGNTEAFF.

V and J are TRBV9 and TRBJ2-3, with 9 bases aligning to TRBD2. The germline CDR1 and CDR2 sequences are SGDLS and YYNGEE. The V gene end was trimmed by 3 bases and the J gene end by 0 bases; junction bases not matched to a gene: 5. The CDR3 length is 16 residues. CDR3 bases: TGTGCCAGCAGCGGCCGACTAGCGGATAGCACAGATACGCAGTATTTT. Its protein product is CASSGRLADSTDTQYF.

This clone has a single count. The chain links TRBV12-5 to TRBJ1-2, with D uncertain. Germline lookup yields CDR1 LGHNT and CDR2 FRNRAP. The CDR3 length is 13 residues. The ends were cut back, 9 bases at V and 4 bases at J, with 15 bases in the middle. CDR3 protein: CARRRIGPYGYTF. CDR3 DNA sequence: TGTGCTAGGCGGAGGATCGGGCCCTATGGCTACACCTTC.

This chain connects TRBV5-6 to TRBJ2-3; TRBD1 matches at 7 bases. J gave up 1 base and V 0 bases, and 5 bases lay outside the gene matches. CDR3 length equals 16 residues. CDR1 and CDR2 from the germline V gene are SGHDT and YYEEEE. CDR3 sequence: CASSLGGRGRTDTQYF. CDR3 coding DNA: TGTGCCAGCAGCTTGGGAGGTAGGGGGCGCACAGATACGCAGTATTTT. The variable domain in full, with the rest retrieved from reference TRBV5-6 and TRBJ2-3, is DAGVTQSPTHLIKTRGQQVTLRCSPKSGHDTVSWYQQALGQGPQFIFQYYEEEERQRGNFPDRFSGHQFPNYSSELNVNALLLGDSALYLCASSLGGRGRTDTQYFGPGTRLTVL.

CDR3 protein: CASAKGTVNTEAFF. Here the CDR3 DNA reads TGTGCCAGCGCAAAGGGGACAGTGAACACTGAAGCTTTCTTT. The chain recombines TRBV11-3 with TRBJ1-1, with 7 nucleotides matching TRBD1. Germline V lookup: CDR1 SGHNT, CDR2 YENEEA. This CDR3 contains 14 residues. V lost 8 bases and J lost 0; bases outside the gene matches: 6.

The chain employs TRBV10-2 and TRBJ1-2, with D possibly matching TRBD1 (6 bases). The germline V gene encodes CDR1 WSHSY and CDR2 SAAADI. Trimming took 3 bases from V and 8 from J, leaving 7 bases between them. This CDR3 has 11 residues. CDR3 coding DNA: TGCGCCAGCAGTGACAGGGGCGGCTACACCTTC. This sequence encodes CASSDRGGYTF.

The chain is built from TRBV5-6 and TRBJ1-1; the match to TRBD1 covers 8 bases. From germline, CDR1 is SGHDT and CDR2 YYEEEE. Trimming cost V 4 bases and J 0 bases; bases outside gene matches: 8. This CDR3 region has 16 residues. The CDR3 spells CASSAAGGYMNTEAFF. DNA for the CDR3: TGTGCCAGCAGCGCGGCAGGGGGCTACATGAACACTGAAGCTTTCTTT.

This chain uses TRBV29-1 with TRBJ2-7, with 12 bases aligning to TRBD2. V lost 4 bases and J lost 6; bases outside the gene matches: 7. Germline V gives CDR1 SQVTM, CDR2 ANQGSEA. This CDR3 has 14 residues. The CDR3 protein is CSVGVTSGSGEQYF. The CDR3 DNA follows: TGCAGCGTTGGGGTGACTAGCGGGAGTGGCGAGCAGTACTTC.

The rearrangement links TRBV6-1 to TRBJ2-1; 9 bases are shared with TRBD1. With 2 bases clipped from V and 7 bases from J, the junction kept 15 bases outside the gene matches. The CDR3 consists of 18 residues. The V gene's germline CDR1 is MNHNS and CDR2 SASEGT. The CDR3 reads CASSEWGQGRVSGNEQFF. Written as DNA, the CDR3 is TGTGCCAGCAGTGAATGGGGACAGGGAAGGGTTTCAGGGAATGAGCAGTTCTTC.

The genes are TRBV6-6 and TRBJ1-5; D remains ambiguous. V was pared by 0 bases and J by 3 bases, with 12 bases between. Germline V gene data show CDR1 as MNHNY and CDR2 as SVGAGI (reference sequence). The CDR3 totals 16 residues. The chain's CDR3 is CASSYSIHSFNQPQHF. DNA of the CDR3: TGTGCCAGCAGTTACTCGATCCACAGCTTCAATCAGCCCCAGCATTTT.

The chain employs TRBV9 and TRBJ2-7; 8 bases are a match to TRBD2. Trimming took 2 bases from V and 3 from J; bases not matched to a gene: 1. CDR1 and CDR2 from the germline V gene are SGDLS and YYNGEE. This CDR3 contains 13 residues. The CDR3 region is CASSVGTSYEQYF. DNA for the CDR3: TGTGCCAGCAGCGTGGGGACTAGCTACGAGCAGTACTTC.

This clone was observed a single time. The chain carries TRBV29-1 and TRBJ2-5; TRBD1 is a possible D gene (6 bases). V lost 1 base, J lost 2 bases, and 14 bases lay in between. The CDR3 extends over 15 amino acids. Germline-derived CDR1 and CDR2 are SQVTM and ANQGSEA. Written as DNA, the CDR3 is TGCAGCGTTGAAGGGGACAAAGTTGGGCAAGAGACCCAGTACTTC. Amino acids: CSVEGDKVGQETQYF.

The chain couples TRBV28 to TRBJ2-1, with a tentative D call TRBD1 (6 bases). Germline V lookup: CDR1 MDHEN, CDR2 SYDVKM. V was trimmed by 2 bases and J by 9 bases, leaving 14 bases between them. This CDR3 comprises 14 residues. The CDR3 region has the DNA TGTGCCAGCAGTTTAATCAGGGGTGCGGGTGAGCAGTTCTTC. Its translation: CASSLIRGAGEQFF.